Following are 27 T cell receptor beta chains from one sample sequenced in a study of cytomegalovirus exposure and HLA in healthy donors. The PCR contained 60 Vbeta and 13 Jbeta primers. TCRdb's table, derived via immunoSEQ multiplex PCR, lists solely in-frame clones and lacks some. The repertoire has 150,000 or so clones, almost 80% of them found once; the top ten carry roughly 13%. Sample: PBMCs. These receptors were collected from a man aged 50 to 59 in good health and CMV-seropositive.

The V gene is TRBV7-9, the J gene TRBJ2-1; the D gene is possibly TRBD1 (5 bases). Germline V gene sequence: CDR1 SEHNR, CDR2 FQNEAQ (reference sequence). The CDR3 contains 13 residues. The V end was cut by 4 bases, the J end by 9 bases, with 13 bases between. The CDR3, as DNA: TGTGCCAGCAGCTCAGTAGGGGCGGCTGAGCAGTTCTTC. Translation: CASSSVGAAEQFF. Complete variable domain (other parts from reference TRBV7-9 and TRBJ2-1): DTGVSQNPRHKITKRGQNVTFRCDPISEHNRLYWYRQTLGQGPEFLTYFQNEAQLEKSRLLSDRFSAERPKGSFSTLEIQRTEQGDSAMYLCASSSVGAAEQFFGPGTRLTVL.

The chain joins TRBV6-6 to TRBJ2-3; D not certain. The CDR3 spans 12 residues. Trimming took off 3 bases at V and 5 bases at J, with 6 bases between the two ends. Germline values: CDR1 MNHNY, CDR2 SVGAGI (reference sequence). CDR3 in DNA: TGTGCCAGCAGTTATAACAAAGATACGCAGTATTTT. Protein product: CASSYNKDTQYF.

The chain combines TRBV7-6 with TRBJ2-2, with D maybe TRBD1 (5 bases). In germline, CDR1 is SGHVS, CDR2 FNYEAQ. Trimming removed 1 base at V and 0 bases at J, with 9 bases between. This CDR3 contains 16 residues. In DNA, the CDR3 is TGTGCCAGCAGCTTAGTTCCAGGGTCGAACACCGGGGAGCTGTTTTTT. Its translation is CASSLVPGSNTGELFF.

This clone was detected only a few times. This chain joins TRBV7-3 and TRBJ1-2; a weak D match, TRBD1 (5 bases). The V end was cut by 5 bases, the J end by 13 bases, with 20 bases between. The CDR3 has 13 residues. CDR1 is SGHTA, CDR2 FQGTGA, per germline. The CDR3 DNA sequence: TGTGCCAGCAGCCCCGGGGGGACCACCAAGTCCACCTTC. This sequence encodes CASSPGGTTKSTF.

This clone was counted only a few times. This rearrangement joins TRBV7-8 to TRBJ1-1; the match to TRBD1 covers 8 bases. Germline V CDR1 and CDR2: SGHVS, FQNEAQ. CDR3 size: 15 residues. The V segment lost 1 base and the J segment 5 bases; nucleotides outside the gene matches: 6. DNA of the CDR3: TGTGCCAGCAGCTTAGGAGGGACAGGAGTTACTGAAGCTTTCTTT. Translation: CASSLGGTGVTEAFF.

The CDR3 reads CASSPNRGSYNEQFF. In DNA form, the CDR3 reads TGTGCCAGCAGTCCAAACAGGGGGAGCTACAATGAGCAGTTCTTC. The rearrangement uses TRBV6-1 and TRBJ2-1; 8 positions match TRBD1. CDR3 size: 15 residues. V shed 5 bases, J shed 3 bases, and the junction held 6 bases outside the gene matches. Looked up from germline, CDR1 is MNHNS and CDR2 is SASEGT.

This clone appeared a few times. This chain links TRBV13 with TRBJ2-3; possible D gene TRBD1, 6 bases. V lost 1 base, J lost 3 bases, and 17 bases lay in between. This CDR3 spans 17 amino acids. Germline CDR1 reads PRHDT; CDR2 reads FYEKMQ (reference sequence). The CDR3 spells CASSLAKKQGPTDTQYF. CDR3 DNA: TGTGCCAGCAGCTTAGCCAAGAAACAGGGTCCTACAGATACGCAGTATTTT.

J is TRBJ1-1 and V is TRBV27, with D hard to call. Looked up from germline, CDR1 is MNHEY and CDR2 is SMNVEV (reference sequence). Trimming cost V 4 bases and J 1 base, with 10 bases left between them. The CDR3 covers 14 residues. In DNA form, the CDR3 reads TGTGCCAGCAGTTCCTCCGTTCGGAACACTGAAGCTTTCTTT. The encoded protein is CASSSSVRNTEAFF.

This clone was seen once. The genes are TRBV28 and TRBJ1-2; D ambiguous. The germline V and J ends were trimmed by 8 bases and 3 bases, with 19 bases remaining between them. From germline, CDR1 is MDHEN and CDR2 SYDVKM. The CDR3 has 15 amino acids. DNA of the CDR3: TGTGCCAGCGGTAGTCTAGGCAGCCCTTACTATGGCTACACCTTC. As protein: CASGSLGSPYYGYTF.

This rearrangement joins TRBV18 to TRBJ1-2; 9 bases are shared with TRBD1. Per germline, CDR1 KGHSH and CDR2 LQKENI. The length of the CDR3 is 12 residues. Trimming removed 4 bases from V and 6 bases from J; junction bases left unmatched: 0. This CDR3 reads CASSRQGDGYTF. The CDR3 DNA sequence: TGTGCCAGCTCACGACAGGGGGATGGCTACACCTTC.

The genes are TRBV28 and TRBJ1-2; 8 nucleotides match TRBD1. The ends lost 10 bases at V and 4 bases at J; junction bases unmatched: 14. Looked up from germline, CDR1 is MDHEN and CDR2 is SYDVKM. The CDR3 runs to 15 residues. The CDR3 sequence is CATTLGTGSVYGYTF. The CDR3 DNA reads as TGTGCCACCACTTTGGGGACAGGCTCGGTCTATGGCTACACCTTC.

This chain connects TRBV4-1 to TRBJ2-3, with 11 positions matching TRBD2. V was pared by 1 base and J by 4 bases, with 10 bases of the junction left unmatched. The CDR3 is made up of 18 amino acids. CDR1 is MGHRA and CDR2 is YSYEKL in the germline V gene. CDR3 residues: CASSQGLAGFYLADTQYF. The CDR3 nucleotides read TGCGCCAGCAGCCAAGGACTAGCGGGGTTTTATTTAGCAGATACGCAGTATTTT.

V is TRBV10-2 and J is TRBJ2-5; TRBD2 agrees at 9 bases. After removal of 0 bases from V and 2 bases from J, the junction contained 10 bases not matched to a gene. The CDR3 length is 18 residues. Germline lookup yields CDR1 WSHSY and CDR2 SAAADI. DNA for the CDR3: TGCGCCAGCAGTGAGTCGCGGGGGGGGAGAATCCAACAAGAGACCCAGTACTTC. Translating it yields CASSESRGGRIQQETQYF.

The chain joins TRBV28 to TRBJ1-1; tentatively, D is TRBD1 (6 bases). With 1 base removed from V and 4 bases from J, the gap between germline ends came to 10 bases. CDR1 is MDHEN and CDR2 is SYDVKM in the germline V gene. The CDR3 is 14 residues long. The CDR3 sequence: CASSLSQGGTEAFF. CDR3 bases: TGTGCCAGCAGTTTATCACAGGGTGGCACTGAAGCTTTCTTT.

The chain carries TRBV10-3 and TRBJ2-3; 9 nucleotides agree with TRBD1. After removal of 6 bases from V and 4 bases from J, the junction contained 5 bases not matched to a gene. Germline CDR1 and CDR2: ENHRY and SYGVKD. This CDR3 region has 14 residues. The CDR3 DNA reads TGTGCCATCAGGGGGGACAGGGAGGCAGATACGCAGTATTTT. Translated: CAIRGDREADTQYF.

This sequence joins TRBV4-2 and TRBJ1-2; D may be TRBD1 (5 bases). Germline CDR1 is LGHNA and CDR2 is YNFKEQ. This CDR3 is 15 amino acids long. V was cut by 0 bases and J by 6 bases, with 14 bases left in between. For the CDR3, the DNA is TGTGCCAGCAGCCAAGAAGGGGCGTCCTACCATGGCTACACCTTC. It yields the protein CASSQEGASYHGYTF.

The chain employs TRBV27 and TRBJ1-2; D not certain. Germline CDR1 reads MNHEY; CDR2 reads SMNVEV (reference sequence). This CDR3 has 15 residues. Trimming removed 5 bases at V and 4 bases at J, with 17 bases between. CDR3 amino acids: CASSPHAFSGYGYTF. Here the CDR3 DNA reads TGTGCCAGCAGTCCCCACGCATTCTCGGGCTATGGCTACACCTTC.

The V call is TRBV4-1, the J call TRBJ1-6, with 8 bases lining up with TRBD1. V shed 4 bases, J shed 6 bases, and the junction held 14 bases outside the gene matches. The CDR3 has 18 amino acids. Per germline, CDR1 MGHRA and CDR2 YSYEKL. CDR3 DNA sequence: TGCGCCAGCAGCCGAGCGCCCTTTCCGGACAGGGCTAATTCACCCCTCCACTTT. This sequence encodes CASSRAPFPDRANSPLHF.

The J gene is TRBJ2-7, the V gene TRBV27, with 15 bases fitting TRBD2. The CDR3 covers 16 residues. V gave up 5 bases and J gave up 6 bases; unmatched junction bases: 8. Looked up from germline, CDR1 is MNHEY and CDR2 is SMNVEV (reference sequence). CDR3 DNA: TGTGCCAGCAGTCCAAGGACTAGCGGGGGGGCCAGCGAGCAGTACTTC. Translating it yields CASSPRTSGGASEQYF.

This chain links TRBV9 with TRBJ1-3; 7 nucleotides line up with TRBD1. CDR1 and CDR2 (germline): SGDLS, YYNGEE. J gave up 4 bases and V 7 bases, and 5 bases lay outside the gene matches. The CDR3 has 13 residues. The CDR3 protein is CASGGGGGNTIYF. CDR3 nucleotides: TGTGCCAGCGGAGGGGGCGGAGGAAACACCATATATTTT.

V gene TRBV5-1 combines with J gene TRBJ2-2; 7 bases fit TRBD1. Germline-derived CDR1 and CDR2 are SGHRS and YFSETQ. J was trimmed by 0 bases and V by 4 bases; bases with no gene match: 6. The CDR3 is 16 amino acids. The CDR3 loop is CASSVQTGSNTGELFF. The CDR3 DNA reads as TGCGCCAGCAGCGTACAGACAGGGTCGAACACCGGGGAGCTGTTTTTT.

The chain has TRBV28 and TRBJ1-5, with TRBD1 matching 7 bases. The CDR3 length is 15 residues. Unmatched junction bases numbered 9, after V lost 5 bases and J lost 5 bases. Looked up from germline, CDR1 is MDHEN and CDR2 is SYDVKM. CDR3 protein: CASSPPGQPDQPQHF. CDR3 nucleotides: TGTGCCAGCAGTCCTCCGGGACAGCCTGATCAGCCCCAGCATTTT.

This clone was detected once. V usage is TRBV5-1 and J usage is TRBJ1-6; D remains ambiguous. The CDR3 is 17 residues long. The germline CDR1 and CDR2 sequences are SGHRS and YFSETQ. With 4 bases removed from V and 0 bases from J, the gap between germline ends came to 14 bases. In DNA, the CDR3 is TGCGCCAGCAGCCCATCGACGGGAAGCTCCTATAATTCACCCCTCCACTTT. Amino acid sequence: CASSPSTGSSYNSPLHF.

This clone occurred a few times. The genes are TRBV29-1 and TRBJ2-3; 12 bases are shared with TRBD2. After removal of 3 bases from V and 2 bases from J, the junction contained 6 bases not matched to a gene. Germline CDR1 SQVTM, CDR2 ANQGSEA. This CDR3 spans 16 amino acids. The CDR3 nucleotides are TGCAGCGTTGATGCTAGCGGGGGGGGATACACAGATACGCAGTATTTT. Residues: CSVDASGGGYTDTQYF.

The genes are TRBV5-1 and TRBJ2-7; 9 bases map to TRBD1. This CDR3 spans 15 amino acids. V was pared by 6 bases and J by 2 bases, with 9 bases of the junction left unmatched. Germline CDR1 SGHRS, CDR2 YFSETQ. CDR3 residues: CASKRGQGNTYEQYF. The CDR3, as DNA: TGCGCCAGCAAAAGGGGACAGGGCAATACCTACGAGCAGTACTTC.

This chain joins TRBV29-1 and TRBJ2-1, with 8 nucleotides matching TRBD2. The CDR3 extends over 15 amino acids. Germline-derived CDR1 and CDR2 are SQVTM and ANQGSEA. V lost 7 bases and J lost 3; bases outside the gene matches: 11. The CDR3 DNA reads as TGCAGCGCCCGGTTTTTAGCGGGGAACTACAATGAGCAGTTCTTC. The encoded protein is CSARFLAGNYNEQFF.

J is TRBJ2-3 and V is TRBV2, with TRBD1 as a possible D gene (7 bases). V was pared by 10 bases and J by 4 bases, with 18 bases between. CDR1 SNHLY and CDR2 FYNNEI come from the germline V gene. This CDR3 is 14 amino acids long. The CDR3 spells CAIRGTAGPDTQYF. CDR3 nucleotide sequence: TGTGCCATCCGCGGGACAGCAGGGCCAGATACGCAGTATTTT.